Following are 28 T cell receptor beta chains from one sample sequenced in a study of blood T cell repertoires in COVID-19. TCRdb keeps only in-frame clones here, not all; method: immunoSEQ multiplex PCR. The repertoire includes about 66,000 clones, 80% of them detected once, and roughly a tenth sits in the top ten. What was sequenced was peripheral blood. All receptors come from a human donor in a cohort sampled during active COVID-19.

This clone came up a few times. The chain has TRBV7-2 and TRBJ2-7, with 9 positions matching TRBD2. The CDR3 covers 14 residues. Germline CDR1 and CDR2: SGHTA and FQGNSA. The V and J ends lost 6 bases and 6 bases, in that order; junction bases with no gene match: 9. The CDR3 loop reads CASSVAGAVGEQYF. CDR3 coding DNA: TGTGCCAGCAGTGTAGCGGGAGCTGTCGGCGAGCAGTACTTC.

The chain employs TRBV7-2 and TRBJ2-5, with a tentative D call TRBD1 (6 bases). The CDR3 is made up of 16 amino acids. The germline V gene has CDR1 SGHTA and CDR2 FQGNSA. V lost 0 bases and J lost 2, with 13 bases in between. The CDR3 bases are TGTGCCAGCAGCTTAGCTAACCCTGGACAGCAAGAGACCCAGTACTTC. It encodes CASSLANPGQQETQYF.

The CDR3 DNA is TGTGCCAGCTCACCTACCGGGACAGGTGGGCTTGGTGAAAAACTGTTTTTT. This encodes CASSPTGTGGLGEKLFF. The gene calls are TRBV18 and TRBJ1-4; 8 nucleotides align to TRBD1. The CDR3 spans 17 residues. Germline V gives CDR1 KGHSH, CDR2 LQKENI. Unmatched junction bases numbered 13, after V lost 3 bases and J lost 7 bases.

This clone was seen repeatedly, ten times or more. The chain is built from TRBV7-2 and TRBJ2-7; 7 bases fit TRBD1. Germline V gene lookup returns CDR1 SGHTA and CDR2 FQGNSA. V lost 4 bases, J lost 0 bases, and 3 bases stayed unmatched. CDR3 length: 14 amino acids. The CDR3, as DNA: TGTGCCAGCAGCTCCTGGACAGGCTCCTACGAGCAGTACTTC. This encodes CASSSWTGSYEQYF.

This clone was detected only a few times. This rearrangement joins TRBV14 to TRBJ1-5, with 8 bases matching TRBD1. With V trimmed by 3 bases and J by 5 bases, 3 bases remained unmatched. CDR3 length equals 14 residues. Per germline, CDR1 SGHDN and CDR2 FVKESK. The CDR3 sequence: CASSHGQGHQPQHF. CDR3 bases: TGTGCCAGCAGCCATGGACAGGGCCATCAGCCCCAGCATTTT. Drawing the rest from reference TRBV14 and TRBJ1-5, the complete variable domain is EAGVTQFPSHSVIEKGQTVTLRCDPISGHDNLYWYRRVMGKEIKFLLHFVKESKQDESGMPNNRFLAERTGGTYSTLKVQPAELEDSGVYFCASSHGQGHQPQHFGDGTRLSIL.

CDR3 amino acids: CASSSSTGPQPQHF. The DNA of the CDR3 is TGTGCCAGCAGCTCTTCGACAGGTCCTCAGCCCCAGCATTTT. The chain joins TRBV7-2 to TRBJ1-5; D is perhaps TRBD1 (6 bases). Germline-derived CDR1 and CDR2 are SGHTA and FQGNSA. The CDR3 totals 14 residues. V shed 4 bases and J shed 6 bases, with 13 bases lying between them.

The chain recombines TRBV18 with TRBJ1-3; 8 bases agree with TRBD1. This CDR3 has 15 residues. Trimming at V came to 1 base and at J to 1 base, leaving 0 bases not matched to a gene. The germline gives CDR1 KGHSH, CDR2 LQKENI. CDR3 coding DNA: TGTGCCAGCTCACCACGACAGGGGTCTGGAAACACCATATATTTT. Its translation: CASSPRQGSGNTIYF.

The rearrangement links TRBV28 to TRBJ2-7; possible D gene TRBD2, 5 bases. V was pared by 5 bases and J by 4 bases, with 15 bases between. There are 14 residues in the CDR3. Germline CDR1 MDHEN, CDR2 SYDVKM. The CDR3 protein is CASSLALQSYEQYF. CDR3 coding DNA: TGTGCCAGCAGTCTAGCATTACAATCTTACGAGCAGTACTTC.

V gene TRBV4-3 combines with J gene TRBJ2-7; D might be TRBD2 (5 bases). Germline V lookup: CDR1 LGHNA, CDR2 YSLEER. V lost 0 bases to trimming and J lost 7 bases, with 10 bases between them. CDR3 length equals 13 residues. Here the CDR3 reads CASSQDRPGEQYF. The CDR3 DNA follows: TGCGCCAGCAGCCAAGATCGTCCGGGGGAGCAGTACTTC.

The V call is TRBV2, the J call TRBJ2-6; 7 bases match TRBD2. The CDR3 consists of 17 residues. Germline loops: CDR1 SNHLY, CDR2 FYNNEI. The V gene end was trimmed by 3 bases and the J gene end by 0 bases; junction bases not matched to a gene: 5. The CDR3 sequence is CASSEGRERSGANVLTF. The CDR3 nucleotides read TGTGCCAGCAGTGAGGGGCGGGAGCGCTCTGGGGCCAACGTCCTGACTTTC. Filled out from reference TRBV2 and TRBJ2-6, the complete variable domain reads EPEVTQTPSHQVTQMGQEVILRCVPISNHLYFYWYRQILGQKVEFLVSFYNNEISEKSEIFDDQFSVERPDGSNFTLKIRSTKLEDSAMYFCASSEGRERSGANVLTFGAGSRLTVL.

The CDR3 protein is CASSLVGVYGYTF. The CDR3 nucleotides are TGTGCCAGCAGTTTAGTAGGGGTCTATGGCTACACCTTC. The chain carries TRBV28 and TRBJ1-2; tentatively, D is TRBD1 (5 bases). This CDR3 has 13 amino acids. V shed 2 bases and J shed 4 bases, with 8 bases lying between them. Germline V gene sequence: CDR1 MDHEN, CDR2 SYDVKM.

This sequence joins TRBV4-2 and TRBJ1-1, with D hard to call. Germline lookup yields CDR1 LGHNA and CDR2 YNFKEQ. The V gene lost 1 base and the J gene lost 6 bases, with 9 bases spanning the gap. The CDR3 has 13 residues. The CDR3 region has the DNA TGTGCCAGCAGCCAAGTCAACGGGGCTGAAGCTTTCTTT. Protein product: CASSQVNGAEAFF.

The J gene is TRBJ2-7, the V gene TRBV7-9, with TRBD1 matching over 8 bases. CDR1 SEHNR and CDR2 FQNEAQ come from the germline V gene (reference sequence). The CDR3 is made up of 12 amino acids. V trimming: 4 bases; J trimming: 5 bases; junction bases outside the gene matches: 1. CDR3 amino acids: CASSWTGNEQYF. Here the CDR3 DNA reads TGTGCCAGCAGCTGGACAGGGAACGAGCAGTACTTC.

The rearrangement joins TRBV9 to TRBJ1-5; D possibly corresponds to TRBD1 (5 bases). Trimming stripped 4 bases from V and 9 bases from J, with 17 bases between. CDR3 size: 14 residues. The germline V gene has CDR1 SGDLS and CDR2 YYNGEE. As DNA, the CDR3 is TGTGCCAGCAGCCCCGCCGGGGGATCGCCGCCCCAGCATTTT. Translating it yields CASSPAGGSPPQHF. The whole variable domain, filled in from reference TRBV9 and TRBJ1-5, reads DSGVTQTPKHLITATGQRVTLRCSPRSGDLSVYWYQQSLDQGLQFLIQYYNGEERAKGNILERFSAQQFPDLHSELNLSSLELGDSALYFCASSPAGGSPPQHFGDGTRLSIL.

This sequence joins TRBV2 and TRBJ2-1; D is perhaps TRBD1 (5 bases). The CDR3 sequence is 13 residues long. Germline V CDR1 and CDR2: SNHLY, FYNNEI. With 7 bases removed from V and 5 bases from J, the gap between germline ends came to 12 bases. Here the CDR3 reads CASTQGQNNEQFF. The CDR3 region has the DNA TGTGCCAGCACCCAGGGCCAAAACAATGAGCAGTTCTTC.

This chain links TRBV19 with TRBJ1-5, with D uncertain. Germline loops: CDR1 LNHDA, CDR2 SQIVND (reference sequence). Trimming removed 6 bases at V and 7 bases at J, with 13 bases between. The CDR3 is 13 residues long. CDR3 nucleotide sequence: TGTGCCAGTAGCCCGAGGGCGGGACAGCCCCAGCATTTT. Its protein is CASSPRAGQPQHF. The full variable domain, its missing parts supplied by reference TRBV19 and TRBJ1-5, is DGGITQSPKYLFRKEGQNVTLSCEQNLNHDAMYWYRQDPGQGLRLIYYSQIVNDFQKGDIAEGYSVSREKKESFPLTVTSAQKNPTAFYLCASSPRAGQPQHFGDGTRLSIL.

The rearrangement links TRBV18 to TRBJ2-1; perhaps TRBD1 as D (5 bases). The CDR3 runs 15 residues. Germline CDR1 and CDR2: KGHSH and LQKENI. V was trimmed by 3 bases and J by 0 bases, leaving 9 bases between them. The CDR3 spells CASSPRQSSYNEQFF. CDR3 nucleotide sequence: TGTGCCAGCTCACCGCGACAGAGCTCCTACAATGAGCAGTTCTTC.

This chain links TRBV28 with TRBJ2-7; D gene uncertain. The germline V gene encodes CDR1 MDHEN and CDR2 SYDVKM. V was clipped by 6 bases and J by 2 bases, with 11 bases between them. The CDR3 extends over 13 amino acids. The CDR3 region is CASREGGAYEQYF. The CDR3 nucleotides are TGTGCCAGCAGGGAAGGCGGTGCCTACGAGCAGTACTTC.

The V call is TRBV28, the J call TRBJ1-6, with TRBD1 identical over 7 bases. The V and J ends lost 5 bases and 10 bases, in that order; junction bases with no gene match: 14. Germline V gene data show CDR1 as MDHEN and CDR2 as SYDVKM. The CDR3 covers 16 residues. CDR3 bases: TGTGCCAGCAGTCAAACGACAGGGACCCTTAGCTCACCCCTCCACTTT. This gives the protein CASSQTTGTLSSPLHF.

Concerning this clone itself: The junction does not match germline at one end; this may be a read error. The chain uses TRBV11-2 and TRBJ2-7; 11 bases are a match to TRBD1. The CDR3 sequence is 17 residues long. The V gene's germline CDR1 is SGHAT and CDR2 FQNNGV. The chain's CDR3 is CASSLSSSGQGVHEQHF. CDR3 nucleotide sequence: TGTGCCAGCAGCCTGTCGTCGTCGGGACAGGGGGTACACGAGCAGCACTTC.

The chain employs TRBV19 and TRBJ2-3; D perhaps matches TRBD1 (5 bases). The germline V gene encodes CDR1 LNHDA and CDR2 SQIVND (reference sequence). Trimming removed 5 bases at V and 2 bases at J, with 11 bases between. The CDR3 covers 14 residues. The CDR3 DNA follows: TGTGCCAGTAGTCGAGGACATTCCACAGATACGCAGTATTTT. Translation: CASSRGHSTDTQYF.

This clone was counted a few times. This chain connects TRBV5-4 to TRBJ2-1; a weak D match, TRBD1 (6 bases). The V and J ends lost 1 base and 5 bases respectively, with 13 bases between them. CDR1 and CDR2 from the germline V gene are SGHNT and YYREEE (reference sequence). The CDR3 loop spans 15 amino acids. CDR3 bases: TGTGCCAGCAGCTTGTTTGGGACACGAAACAATGAGCAGTTCTTC. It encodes CASSLFGTRNNEQFF.

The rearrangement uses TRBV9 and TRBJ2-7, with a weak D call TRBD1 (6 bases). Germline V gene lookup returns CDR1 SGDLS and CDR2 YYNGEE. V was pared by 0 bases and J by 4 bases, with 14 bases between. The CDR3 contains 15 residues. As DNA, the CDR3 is TGTGCCAGCAGCGTAGAAGGCAGAAGGGGGTACGAGCAGTACTTC. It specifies CASSVEGRRGYEQYF. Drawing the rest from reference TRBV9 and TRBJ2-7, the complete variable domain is DSGVTQTPKHLITATGQRVTLRCSPRSGDLSVYWYQQSLDQGLQFLIQYYNGEERAKGNILERFSAQQFPDLHSELNLSSLELGDSALYFCASSVEGRRGYEQYFGPGTRLTVT.

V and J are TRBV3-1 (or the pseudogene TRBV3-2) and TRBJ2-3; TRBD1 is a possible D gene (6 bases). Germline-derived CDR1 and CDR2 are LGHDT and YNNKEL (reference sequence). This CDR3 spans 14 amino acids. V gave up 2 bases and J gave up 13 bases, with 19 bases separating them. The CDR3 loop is CASSQPGVEGFKYF. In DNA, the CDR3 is TGTGCCAGCAGCCAACCAGGGGTAGAGGGCTTTAAGTATTTT.

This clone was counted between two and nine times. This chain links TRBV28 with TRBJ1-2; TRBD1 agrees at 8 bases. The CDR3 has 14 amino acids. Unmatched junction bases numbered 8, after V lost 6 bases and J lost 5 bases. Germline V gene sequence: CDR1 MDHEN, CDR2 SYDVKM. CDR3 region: CASRAPGTGYGYTF. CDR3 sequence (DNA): TGTGCCAGCAGAGCCCCCGGGACAGGATATGGCTACACCTTC.

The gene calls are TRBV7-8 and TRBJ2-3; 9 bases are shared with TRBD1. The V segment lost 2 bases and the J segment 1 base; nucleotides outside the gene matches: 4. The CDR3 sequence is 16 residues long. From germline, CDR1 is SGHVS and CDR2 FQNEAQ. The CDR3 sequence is CASSLNRGPGTDTQYF. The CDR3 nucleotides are TGTGCCAGCAGCTTAAACAGGGGGCCGGGCACAGATACGCAGTATTTT.

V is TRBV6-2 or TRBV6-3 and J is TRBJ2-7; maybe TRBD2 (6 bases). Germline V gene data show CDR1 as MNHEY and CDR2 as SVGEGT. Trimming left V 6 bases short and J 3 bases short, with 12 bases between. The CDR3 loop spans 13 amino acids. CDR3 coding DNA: TGTGCCAGCAGCCCGGGACTGCACTACGAGCAGTACTTC. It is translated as CASSPGLHYEQYF.

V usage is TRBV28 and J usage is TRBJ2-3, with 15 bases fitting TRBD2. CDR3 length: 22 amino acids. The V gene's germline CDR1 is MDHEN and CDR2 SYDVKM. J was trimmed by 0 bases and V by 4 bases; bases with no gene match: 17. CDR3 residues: CASSSLGLAGGRGIISTDTQYF. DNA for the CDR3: TGTGCCAGCAGTTCCCTCGGACTAGCGGGAGGGCGGGGTATTATTAGCACAGATACGCAGTATTTT.